Sequencing of this TCR beta chain was carried out in a study of identical twins. Unique molecular identifiers were in the cDNA, with template-switch universal primer binding. Using its own MiXCR run on the 5' RACE reads, TCRdb lists one record per CDR3 protein. The data show hundreds of thousands of distinct CDR3 sequences, with less than 9% seen just once and 1.6% held by the top ten. The V gene's germline CDR1 is SNHLY and CDR2 FYNNEI. This CDR3 contains 16 residues. Trimming took off 2 bases at V and 0 bases at J, with 12 bases between the two ends. A further study also used this sample, focusing on yellow fever vaccine responses in identical twins.

The rearrangement joins TRBV2 to TRBJ2-3; possible D gene TRBD2, 5 bases. The clonotype originates from a woman aged 18-29 years in good health. The sample taken for sequencing was PBMCs. The CDR3 region is CASSEIGRRSTDTQYF. The CDR3, as DNA: TGTGCCAGCAGTGAAATTGGAAGGAGGAGCACAGATACGCAGTATTTT.